One sample yielded the 15 T cell receptor beta chains listed below, sequenced in a study of patients and donors after allogeneic stem cell transplantation (TCRdb year 2020). The library was prepared using RT-PCR. The data were produced on a NextSeq 550. The raw public reads went through TCRdb reprocessing: fastp at Q25, MiXCR clone calling, in-frame beta chains kept. Rows are unified per CDR3 protein, each entry keeping the most common DNA and genes. The sample yields about 110,000 distinct CDR3 sequences; 35% were counted once. The biggest ten clones account for more than 25% of the sample. The sequencing sample was made of blood, either unsorted or a sorted T cell fraction (not recorded which). These receptors were taken from a human donor who was either an allogeneic HSCT recipient or a stem cell or donor lymphocyte infusion donor (not recorded which). It is not recorded whose cells these are; they may come from a transplant donor.

The CDR3 here is CASSLGIHSNQPQHF. The CDR3 nucleotides read TGCGCCAGCAGCTTGGGGATTCATAGCAATCAGCCCCAGCATTTT. The chain is built from TRBV5-1 and TRBJ1-5; D not resolved. V dropped 0 bases and J dropped 0 bases, with 7 bases sitting between them. In germline, CDR1 is SGHRS, CDR2 YFSETQ. CDR3 size: 15 residues.

The sample holds a few counts of this clonotype. The rearrangement uses TRBV30 and TRBJ2-7; D gene ambiguous. Germline assignment: CDR1 GTSNPN and CDR2 SVGIG (reference sequence). This CDR3 has 11 amino acids. V dropped 3 bases and J dropped 5 bases, with 8 bases sitting between them. The CDR3 sequence is CAWSQDDEQYF. CDR3 DNA sequence: TGTGCCTGGAGCCAGGATGACGAGCAGTACTTC.

This clonotype was counted only a few times. The chain employs TRBV27 and TRBJ2-7, with 10 bases matching TRBD1. The V gene's germline CDR1 is MNHEY and CDR2 SMNVEV (reference sequence). The CDR3 sequence is 15 residues long. J gave up 3 bases and V 5 bases, and 7 bases lay outside the gene matches. CDR3 region: CASSDDDRGHYEQYF. The DNA of the CDR3 is TGTGCCAGCAGTGACGACGACAGGGGGCACTACGAGCAGTACTTC.

The sample holds a few counts of this clonotype. V usage is TRBV15 and J usage is TRBJ2-3; TRBD2 is a possible D gene (6 bases). This CDR3 spans 12 amino acids. The germline CDR1 and CDR2 sequences are LNHNV and YYDKDF (reference sequence). Trimming removed 3 bases at V and 13 bases at J, with 14 bases between. CDR3 in DNA: TGTGCCACCAGCAGTGCGGGGTATTTGGAGTATTTT. Amino acid sequence: CATSSAGYLEYF.

Ten or more counts support this clonotype. The chain carries TRBV7-8 and TRBJ1-2; the D gene is possibly TRBD1 (5 bases). CDR1 SGHVS and CDR2 FQNEAQ come from the germline V gene. Deletions cut 3 bases from V and 0 bases from J, with 5 bases between. This CDR3 has 13 amino acids. CDR3 region: CASSLTANYGYTF. In nucleotides, the CDR3 is TGTGCCAGCAGCTTGACAGCTAACTATGGCTACACCTTC.

V usage is TRBV29-1 and J usage is TRBJ1-2, with TRBD1 as a possible D gene (5 bases). The length of the CDR3 is 12 residues. The germline V and J ends were trimmed by 7 bases and 3 bases, with 12 bases remaining between them. Per the germline V gene, CDR1 is SQVTM and CDR2 is ANQGSEA. CDR3 DNA sequence: TGCAGCGCCCAGACAGAGCACTATGGCTACACCTTC. This translates into CSAQTEHYGYTF.

The J gene is TRBJ1-1, the V gene TRBV5-1; the D is unclear. The length of the CDR3 is 14 residues. The germline V gene encodes CDR1 SGHRS and CDR2 YFSETQ. Trimming took off 3 bases at V and 0 bases at J, with 9 bases between the two ends. CDR3 in DNA: TGCGCCAGCAGCTATCCAGAGATGAACACTGAAGCTTTCTTT. Its translation: CASSYPEMNTEAFF. The full variable domain, its missing parts supplied by reference TRBV5-1 and TRBJ1-1, is KAGVTQTPRYLIKTRGQQVTLSCSPISGHRSVSWYQQTPGQGLQFLFEYFSETQRNKGNFPGRFSGRQFSNSRSEMNVSTLELGDSALYLCASSYPEMNTEAFFGQGTRLTVV.

Only a few counts were recorded for this clonotype. The chain recombines TRBV2 with TRBJ2-7; TRBD2 is a possible D gene (6 bases). The CDR3 spans 13 residues. The V and J ends lost 6 bases and 1 base respectively, with 10 bases between them. Germline lookup yields CDR1 SNHLY and CDR2 FYNNEI. In DNA form, the CDR3 reads TGTGCCAGCAGGCCGGGAGTGTCCTACGAGCAGTACTTC. As protein: CASRPGVSYEQYF.

The chain recombines TRBV28 with TRBJ2-2; 9 nucleotides agree with TRBD2. With 3 bases clipped from V and 5 bases from J, the junction kept 4 bases outside the gene matches. Per germline, CDR1 MDHEN and CDR2 SYDVKM. The CDR3 length is 15 residues. CDR3 sequence (DNA): TGTGCCAGCAGTTTCGAGCTAGCGGGAACCGGGGAGCTGTTTTTT. The encoded protein is CASSFELAGTGELFF.

The genes are TRBV5-1 and TRBJ2-1, with D possibly matching TRBD1 (6 bases). Trimming took 5 bases from V and 0 from J, leaving 9 bases between them. The germline CDR1 and CDR2 sequences are SGHRS and YFSETQ. The CDR3 length is 14 residues. The CDR3 sequence: CASRRTDSYNEQFF. The DNA of the CDR3 is TGCGCCAGCAGGAGGACAGACTCCTACAATGAGCAGTTCTTC.

This clonotype was counted between two and nine times. The rearrangement joins TRBV29-1 to TRBJ2-2, with unresolved D. The CDR3 spans 15 residues. Germline V gene lookup returns CDR1 SQVTM and CDR2 ANQGSEA. The ends were cut back, 5 bases at V and 2 bases at J, with 15 bases in the middle. The chain's CDR3 is CSVRRDWGNTGELFF. CDR3 bases: TGCAGCGTTCGCCGTGACTGGGGTAACACCGGGGAGCTGTTTTTT.

Only a few counts were recorded for this clonotype. The chain is built from TRBV4-3 and TRBJ1-2; weak D call: TRBD1 (5 bases). There are 14 residues in the CDR3. V was trimmed by 0 bases and J by 4 bases, leaving 9 bases between them. Germline CDR1 reads LGHNA; CDR2 reads YSLEER. Here the CDR3 reads CASSQDREAYGYTF. CDR3 DNA sequence: TGCGCCAGCAGCCAAGACAGGGAAGCCTATGGCTACACCTTC.

This clonotype occurred a few times. This sequence joins TRBV12-3 or TRBV12-4 and TRBJ2-7; TRBD1 aligns across 7 bases. J gave up 2 bases and V 5 bases, and 3 bases lay outside the gene matches. The CDR3 runs 13 residues. CDR3: CASSRDRAYEQYF. The CDR3 DNA is TGTGCCAGCAGTCGCGACAGGGCCTACGAGCAGTACTTC.

The chain combines TRBV28 with TRBJ1-1; D is ambiguous. Germline assignment: CDR1 MDHEN and CDR2 SYDVKM. CDR3 length equals 16 residues. The ends were cut back, 6 bases at V and 4 bases at J, with 21 bases in the middle. The CDR3 region has the DNA TGTGCCAGCAGATCCGGACCCCTGCTGTCGGGCACTGAAGCTTTCTTT. Translated, it gives CASRSGPLLSGTEAFF.

Regarding this clonotype: One junction end does not reproduce the germline sequence, and a read error may be involved. This chain links TRBV6-1 with TRBJ2-3, with unresolved D. There are 12 residues in the CDR3. Germline CDR1 and CDR2: MNHNS and SASEGT. The CDR3 sequence is CASREGADTQYF. The CDR3 nucleotides read TGTGCCAGCAGAGAAGGTGCGGATACGCAGTATTTT.